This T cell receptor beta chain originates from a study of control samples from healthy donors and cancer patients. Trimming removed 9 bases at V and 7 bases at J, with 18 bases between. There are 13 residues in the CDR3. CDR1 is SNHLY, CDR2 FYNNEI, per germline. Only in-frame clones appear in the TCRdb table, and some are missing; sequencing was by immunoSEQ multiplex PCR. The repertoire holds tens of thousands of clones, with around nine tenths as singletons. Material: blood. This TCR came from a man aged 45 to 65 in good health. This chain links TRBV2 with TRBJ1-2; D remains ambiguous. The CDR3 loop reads CARGRAGIGGYTF. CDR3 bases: TGTGCCAGAGGGAGGGCAGGCATCGGTGGCTACACCTTC.